The T cell receptor (beta chain) under discussion was sequenced for a study of Ad26.COV2.S vaccination and SARS-CoV-2 variants. The V gene end was trimmed by 3 bases and the J gene end by 4 bases; junction bases not matched to a gene: 7. Germline CDR1 is KGHSH and CDR2 is LQKENI. The CDR3 is made up of 15 amino acids. Sequencing used immunoSEQ multiplex PCR; TCRdb keeps in-frame clones, though not all of them. The table shows about 400,000 clones, with under 90% occurring only once. Treatment specified: some 20 received Ad26.COV2.S at low or high dose, single or two shots; 5 received placebo; per-sample allocation not given. Specimens were obtained on day 63 following the first vaccine or placebo injection.

The clonotype originates from a person between 18 and 65 years old who received the Ad26.COV2.S COVID-19 vaccine or a placebo. Sequenced material: peripheral blood, taken in a trial of Ad26.COV2.S vaccine versus placebo. This chain links TRBV18 with TRBJ1-2; 8 nucleotides line up with TRBD1. The CDR3 loop is CASSPADRGTYGYTF. CDR3 in DNA: TGTGCCAGCTCACCGGCCGACAGGGGTACCTATGGCTACACCTTC.